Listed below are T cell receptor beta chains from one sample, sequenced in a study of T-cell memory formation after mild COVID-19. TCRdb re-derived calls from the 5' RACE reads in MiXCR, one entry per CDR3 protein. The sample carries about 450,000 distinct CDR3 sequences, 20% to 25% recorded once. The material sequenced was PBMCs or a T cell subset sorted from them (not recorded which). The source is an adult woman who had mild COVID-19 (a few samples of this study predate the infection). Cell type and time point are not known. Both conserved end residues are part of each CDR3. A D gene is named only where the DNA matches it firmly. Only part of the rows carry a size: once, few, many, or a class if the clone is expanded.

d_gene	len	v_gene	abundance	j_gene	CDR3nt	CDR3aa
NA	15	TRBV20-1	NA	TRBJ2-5	TGCAGTGCTACACGTGGCAGGGGAGGCCAAGAGACCCAGTACTTC	CSATRGRGGQETQYF
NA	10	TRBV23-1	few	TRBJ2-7	TGCGCCAGCACTAAGTCCGAGCAGTACTTC	CASTKSEQYF
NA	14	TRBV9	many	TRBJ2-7	TGTGCCAGCAGCGTAACTCCGGGGACCTACGAGCAGTACTTC	CASSVTPGTYEQYF
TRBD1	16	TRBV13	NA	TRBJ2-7	TGTGCCAGCAGCTTAGGGGCCGGGACAGGGGCCTCCGGAAGTACTTTC	CASSLGAGTGASGSTF
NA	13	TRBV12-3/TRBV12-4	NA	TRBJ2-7	TGTGCCAGCAGCTCATCAGGGGGGTCCGAGCAGTACTTC	CASSSSGGSEQYF
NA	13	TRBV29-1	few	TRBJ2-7	TGCAGCGTTGAAGTTCAAGGGGGTTACGAGCAGTACTTC	CSVEVQGGYEQYF
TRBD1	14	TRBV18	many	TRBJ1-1	TGTGCCAGCTCACCGGACAGGGTCAACACTGAAGCTTTCTTT	CASSPDRVNTEAFF
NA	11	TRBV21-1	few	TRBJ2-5	TGTGCCAGCAGCAAGGCGCAGACCCAGTACTTC	CASSKAQTQYF
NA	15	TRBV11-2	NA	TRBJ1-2	TGTGCCAGCAGCTTAGAAGGGGGGCTCGACTATGGCTACACCTTC	CASSLEGGLDYGYTF
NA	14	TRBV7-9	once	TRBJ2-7	TGTGCCAGCAGCTTAGTAACTGCCCCATACGAGCAGTACTTC	CASSLVTAPYEQYF
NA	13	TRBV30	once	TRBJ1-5	TGTGCCTGGAGTTCCCGGGGATATCAGCCCCAGCATTTT	CAWSSRGYQPQHF
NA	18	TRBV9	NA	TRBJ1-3	TGTGCCAGCAGCGTAGATATGGGCAGTCGAGACTCTGGAAACACCATATATTTT	CASSVDMGSRDSGNTIYF
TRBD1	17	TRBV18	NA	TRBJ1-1	TGTGCCAGCTCACACGGACAGGTCCCTTCGAGGGGGACTGAAGCTTTCTTT	CASSHGQVPSRGTEAFF
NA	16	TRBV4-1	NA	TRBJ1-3	TGCGCCAGCAGCCAAGGGGTAGGGAAGACTGGAAACACCATATATTTT	CASSQGVGKTGNTIYF
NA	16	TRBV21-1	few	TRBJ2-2	TGTGCCAGCAGCAAAACCGACGCAAGGCACACCGGGGAGCTGTTTTTT	CASSKTDARHTGELFF
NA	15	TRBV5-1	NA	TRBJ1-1	TGCGCCAGCAGCTTGGCCGTAGGGGAAGCGATTATCCCTTTCTTT	CASSLAVGEAIIPFF
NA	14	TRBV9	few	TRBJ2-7	TGTGCCAGCAGCGTAGAGGCGGGTGTCTACGAGCAGTACTTC	CASSVEAGVYEQYF
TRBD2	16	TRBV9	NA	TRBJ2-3	TGTGCCAGCAGCGTAGGTCGAGCGGGGGTCACAGATACGCAGTATTTT	CASSVGRAGVTDTQYF
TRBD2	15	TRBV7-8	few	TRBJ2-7	TGTGCCAGCAGCGCCCCCGGGACTAGCGGTTCCGAGCAGTACTTC	CASSAPGTSGSEQYF
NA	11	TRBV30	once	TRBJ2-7	TGTGCCTGGAGTAGCTTTTACGAGCAGTACTTC	CAWSSFYEQYF
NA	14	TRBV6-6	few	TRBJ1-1	TGTGCCAGCAGTTACGGGGTGGGGGGCACTGAAGCTTTCTTT	CASSYGVGGTEAFF
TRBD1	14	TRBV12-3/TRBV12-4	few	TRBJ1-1	TGTGCCAGCAGTAAAACAGGGGGTAGCACTGAAGCTTTCTTT	CASSKTGGSTEAFF
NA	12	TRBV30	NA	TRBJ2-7	TGTGCCTGGAGTGTCGACAGCTACGAGCAGTACTTC	CAWSVDSYEQYF
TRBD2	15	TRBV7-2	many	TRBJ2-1	TGTGCCAGCAGCCCCGCATGGACTAGCGGGAATGAGCAGTTCTTC	CASSPAWTSGNEQFF
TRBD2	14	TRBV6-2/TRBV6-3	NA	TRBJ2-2	TGTGCCAGCAGTTACTCAGCGGGAGCTGGGGAGCTGTTTTTT	CASSYSAGAGELFF
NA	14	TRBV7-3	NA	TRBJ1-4	TGTGCCAGCAGCTTAAGGGGCAGCACCCAAAAACTGTTTTTT	CASSLRGSTQKLFF
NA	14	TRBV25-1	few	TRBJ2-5	TGTGCCAGCAGTGAATTTACGGGACAAGAGACCCAGTACTTC	CASSEFTGQETQYF
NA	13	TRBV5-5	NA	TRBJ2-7	TGTGCCAGCAGCTTCGCAGGGACCGGCGAGCAGTACTTC	CASSFAGTGEQYF
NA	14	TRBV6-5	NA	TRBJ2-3	TGTGCCAGCAGTCGACAGATTAGCACAGATACGCAGTATTTT	CASSRQISTDTQYF
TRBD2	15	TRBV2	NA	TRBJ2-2	TGTGCCAGCAGTGGAGCGGGGGCCGTCACCGGGGAGCTGTTTTTT	CASSGAGAVTGELFF
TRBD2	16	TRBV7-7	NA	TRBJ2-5	TGTGCCAGCAGCTTGGGACTAGCGGGGACCCAAGAGACCCAGTACTTC	CASSLGLAGTQETQYF
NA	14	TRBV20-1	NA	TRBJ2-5	TGCAGTGCTAGAGATCTTCTTGGGTCGGCGGCCCAGTACTTC	CSARDLLGSAAQYF
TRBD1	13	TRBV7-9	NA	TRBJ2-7	TGTGCCAGCAGCTTAGGGCAGGGGGCCGAGCAGTACTTC	CASSLGQGAEQYF
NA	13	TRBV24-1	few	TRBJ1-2	TGTGCCACCAGCGAACAGAGGGACTATGGCTACACCTTC	CATSEQRDYGYTF
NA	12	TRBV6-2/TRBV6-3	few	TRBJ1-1	TGTGCCAGCAGTCGACCGAACACTGAAGCTTTCTTT	CASSRPNTEAFF
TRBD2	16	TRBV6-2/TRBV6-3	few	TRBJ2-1	TGTGCCAGCAGCCCCGGGGCTAGCGGGTCAGAGAGGGAGCAGTTCTTC	CASSPGASGSEREQFF
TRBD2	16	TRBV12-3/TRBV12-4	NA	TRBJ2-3	TGTGCCAGCAGTTTACGGGGACTAGCGCTGGGGGATACGCAGTATTTT	CASSLRGLALGDTQYF
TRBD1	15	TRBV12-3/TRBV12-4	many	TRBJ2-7	TGTGCCAGCAGTTTATCCGGGACAGGGGCCAGAGAGCAGTACTTC	CASSLSGTGAREQYF
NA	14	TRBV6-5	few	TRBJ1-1	TGTGCCAGCAGTTACTCCCACAGGAACACTGAAGCTTTCTTT	CASSYSHRNTEAFF
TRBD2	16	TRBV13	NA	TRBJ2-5	TGTGCCAGCAGCTTACCTCCCGGGAGGGCCTCCGAGACCCAGTACTTC	CASSLPPGRASETQYF
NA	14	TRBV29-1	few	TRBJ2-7	TGCAGCGCCGCCCGACAGTACTCAGCAGGCGAGCAGTACTTC	CSAARQYSAGEQYF
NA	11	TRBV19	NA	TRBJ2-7	TGTGCCAGTAGTATAGATCACGAGCAGTACTTC	CASSIDHEQYF
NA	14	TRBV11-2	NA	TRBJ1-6	TGTGCCAGCAGCCCAGCACATATTAATTCACCCCTCCACTTT	CASSPAHINSPLHF
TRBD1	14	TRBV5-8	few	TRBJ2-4	TGTGCCAGCAGCTTTGGGACAGGGAATGACATTCAGTACTTC	CASSFGTGNDIQYF
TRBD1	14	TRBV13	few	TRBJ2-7	TGTGCCAGCAGTCCCGGGACAGTTGCCTACGAGCAGTACTTC	CASSPGTVAYEQYF
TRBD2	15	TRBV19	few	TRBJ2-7	TGTGCCAGTAGTATCTCGCGGGGGACCTCCTACGAGCAGTACTTC	CASSISRGTSYEQYF
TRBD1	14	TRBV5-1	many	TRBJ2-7	TGCGCCAGCAGCACCGGGACAGGGTCCTACGAGCAGTACTTC	CASSTGTGSYEQYF
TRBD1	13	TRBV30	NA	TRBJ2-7	TGTACCGTAGTGATCAGGGGGAAGTACGAGCAGTACTTC	CTVVIRGKYEQYF
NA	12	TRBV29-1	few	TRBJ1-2	TGCAGCGTTGACGGGGCTAACTATGGCTACACCTTC	CSVDGANYGYTF
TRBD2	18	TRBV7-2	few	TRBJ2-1	TGTGCCAGCAGCTTCATCGCACTAGCGGGAGGGCTCTACAATGAGCAGTTCTTC	CASSFIALAGGLYNEQFF
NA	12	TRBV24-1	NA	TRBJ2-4	TGTGCCACCAGTGATTCGGTGGGCATTCAGTACTTC	CATSDSVGIQYF
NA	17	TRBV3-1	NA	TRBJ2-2	TGTGCCAGCAGCCAAGATCTGGCCTGGGGTGGCACCGGGGAGCTGTTTTTT	CASSQDLAWGGTGELFF